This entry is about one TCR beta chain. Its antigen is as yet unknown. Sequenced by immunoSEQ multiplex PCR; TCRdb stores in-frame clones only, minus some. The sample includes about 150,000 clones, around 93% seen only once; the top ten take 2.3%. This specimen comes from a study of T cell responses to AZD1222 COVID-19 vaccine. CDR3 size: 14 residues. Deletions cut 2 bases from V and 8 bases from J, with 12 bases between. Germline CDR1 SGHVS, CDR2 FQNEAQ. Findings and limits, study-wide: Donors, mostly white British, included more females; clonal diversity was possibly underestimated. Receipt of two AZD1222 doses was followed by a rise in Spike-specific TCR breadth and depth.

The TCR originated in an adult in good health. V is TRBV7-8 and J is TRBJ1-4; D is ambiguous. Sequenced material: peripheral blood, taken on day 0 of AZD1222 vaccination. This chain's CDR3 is CASSLTRVDEKLFF. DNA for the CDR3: TGTGCCAGCAGCTTAACTAGGGTAGACGAAAAACTGTTTTTT. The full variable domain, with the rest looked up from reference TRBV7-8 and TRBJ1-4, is GAGVSQSPRYKVAKRGQDVALRCDPISGHVSLFWYQQALGQGPEFLTYFQNEAQLDKSGLPSDRFFAERPEGSVSTLKIQRTQQEDSAVYLCASSLTRVDEKLFFGSGTQLSVL.